The sequence of this TCR beta chain was determined in a study of CXCR3-negative and CXCR3-positive naive CD8 T cells. Looking at the study overall: Cumulative TRB read yield was 120 million to 150 million, averaging about 1.5 +/- 0.3 million per library. Study results and caveats: Diversity in memory CD8+ cells fell much lower than the comparably high levels seen in both naive subsets. Comparison of naive cells showed more hydrophobic TRB CDR3s in CXCR3-positive than in CXCR3-negative naive cells. Surface CD5 matched across naive subsets, and TRB CDR3 properties served to infer TCR strength.

About this clonotype: The antigen is unknown.

The libraries of TRB cDNA were constructed through 5' RACE using UMI labels. TCRdb re-called the 5' RACE reads, yielding one record per CDR3 amino acid sequence without DNA. This listing includes about 110,000 distinct CDR3 sequences. This CDR3 contains 13 residues. Germline CDR1 and CDR2: MGHDK and SYGVNS. Sample: naive CXCR3+ CD8+ T cells from blood. Subset meaning: CD45RO-CCR7+CD27+CD95- naive CD8+ T cells expressing CXCR3 (TNR3+). This receptor was obtained from a human donor in good health. Some clones in this sample may be carry-over from other donors' samples. V usage is TRBV25-1 and J usage is TRBJ1-1; the TCRdb call, TRBD1, lacks DNA for checking. This CDR3 is CASSEIMGGEAFF.